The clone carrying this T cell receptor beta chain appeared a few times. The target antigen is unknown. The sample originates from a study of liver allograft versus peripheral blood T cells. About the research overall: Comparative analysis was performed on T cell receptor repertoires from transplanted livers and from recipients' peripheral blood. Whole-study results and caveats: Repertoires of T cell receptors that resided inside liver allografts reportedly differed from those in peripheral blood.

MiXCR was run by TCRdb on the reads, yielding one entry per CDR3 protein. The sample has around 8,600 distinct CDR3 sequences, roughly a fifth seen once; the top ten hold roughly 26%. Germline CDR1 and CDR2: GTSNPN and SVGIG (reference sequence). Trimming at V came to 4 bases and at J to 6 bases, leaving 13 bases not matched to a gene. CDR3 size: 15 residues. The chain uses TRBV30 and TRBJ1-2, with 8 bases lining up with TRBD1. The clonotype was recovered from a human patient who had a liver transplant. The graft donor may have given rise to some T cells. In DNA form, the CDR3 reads TGTGCCTGGAACTTGGACAGGGAGATTAGGAATGGCTACACCTTC. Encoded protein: CAWNLDREIRNGYTF.